These T cell receptor beta chains were read from a single sample in a study of human T cells and chemical hapten exposure. MiXCR was run by TCRdb on the RACE reads, yielding one entry per CDR3 protein. The sample records approximately 400,000 distinct CDR3 sequences, 5% to 6.5% being singletons. The material sequenced was whole blood, taken in connection with sensitization to the hapten diphenylcyclopropenone (DPC). These receptors were collected from a woman in her 50s with alopecia areata. Some clones in this sample may be carry-over from other donors' samples. Both conserved end residues are part of each CDR3. A D gene is named only where the DNA matches it firmly. For some rows the clone size is stated as once, few or many, or as a class when expanded; others skip it.

j_gene,v_gene,abundance,d_gene,CDR3nt,CDR3aa
TRBJ2-3,TRBV4-3,many,.,TGCGCCAGCAGCCAAGATTTCGGGGGTGGGGCAGATACGCAGTATTTT,CASSQDFGGGADTQYF
TRBJ1-5,TRBV7-8,many,TRBD1,TGTGCCAGCAGCTTAGTTGAGGGGGCTGGCAATCAGCCCCAGCATTTT,CASSLVEGAGNQPQHF
TRBJ2-3,TRBV6-6,few,TRBD1,TGTGCCAGCAGCCGTGGACAGGGAAAATACACAGATACGCAGTATTTT,CASSRGQGKYTDTQYF
TRBJ2-5,TRBV13,.,TRBD1,TGTGCCAGCAGCGGCAGGGGGCTAGGGGAGACCCAGTACTTC,CASSGRGLGETQYF
TRBJ1-5,TRBV6-1,few,TRBD1,TGTGCCAGCAGGCCGGGACAGGGAATGCAGCCCCAGCATTTT,CASRPGQGMQPQHF
TRBJ2-1,TRBV5-1,many,TRBD2,TGCGCCAGCACCCCTAGCGGGAGCTCCTACAATGAGCAGTTCTTC,CASTPSGSSYNEQFF
TRBJ2-7,TRBV7-2,.,.,TGTGCCAGCAGCCAGACAGCCTACGAGCAGTACTTC,CASSQTAYEQYF
TRBJ2-3,TRBV30,.,.,TGTGCCTGGAATATCGAGCGGCTCACAGATACGCAGTATTTT,CAWNIERLTDTQYF
TRBJ2-1,TRBV3-1,many,.,TGTGCCAGCAGCCAAGACCCCCCGTATGAGCAGTTCTTC,CASSQDPPYEQFF
TRBJ2-7,TRBV10-3,few,TRBD2,TGTGCCATCAGGGGAGCGGGAGGGCCCCTCGAGCAGTACTTC,CAIRGAGGPLEQYF
TRBJ2-1,TRBV20-1,.,.,TGCAGTGCTAGAGACGGGGGAGGACCTTCGAATGAGCAGTTCTTC,CSARDGGGPSNEQFF
TRBJ1-4,TRBV7-9,many,.,TGTGCCAGCAGCTGGGACTCTAATGAAAAACTGTTTTTT,CASSWDSNEKLFF
TRBJ2-6,TRBV15,.,.,TGTGCCACCAGCAGAGTATCCACTGGGGCCAACGTCCTGACTTTC,CATSRVSTGANVLTF
TRBJ2-7,TRBV5-1,few,TRBD1,TGCGCCAGCAGCTTTAGGATCCGGACAGGGGAGAACGAGCAGTACTTC,CASSFRIRTGENEQYF
TRBJ2-3,TRBV3-1,many,TRBD2,TGTGCCAGCAGCCCCCTCTTAGCGGGAGGCCCAGATACGCAGTATTTT,CASSPLLAGGPDTQYF
TRBJ2-3,TRBV7-9,many,TRBD1,TGTGCCAGCGGGGGACAGCCCCACACAGATACGCAGTATTTT,CASGGQPHTDTQYF
TRBJ2-7,TRBV25-1,once,.,TGTGCCAGCAGTGTACCGGGGGATAAATCCTACGAGCAGTACTTC,CASSVPGDKSYEQYF
TRBJ2-6,TRBV4-3,many,.,TGCGCCAGCAGCCCTTCTAGCACGGCTACTTACTCTGGGGCCAACGTCCTGACTTTC,CASSPSSTATYSGANVLTF
TRBJ1-1,TRBV6-1,many,TRBD1,TGTGCCAGCAGTACGAGGAGGCAGGGGGCTACACCGAACACTGAAGCTTTCTTT,CASSTRRQGATPNTEAFF
TRBJ1-5,TRBV12-3/TRBV12-4,many,.,TGTGCCAGCACCCTCGGGCGCGGGGCCGGCAATCAGCCCCAGCATTTT,CASTLGRGAGNQPQHF
TRBJ1-3,TRBV15,.,.,TGTGCCACCAGCAGAGATCTAGTTATGAGCTCTGGAAACACCATATATTTT,CATSRDLVMSSGNTIYF
TRBJ1-5,TRBV28,.,.,TGTGCCAGCAGTCGACAGGTTCAGGATCAGCCCCAGCATTTT,CASSRQVQDQPQHF
TRBJ1-2,TRBV5-6,few,TRBD1,TGTGCCAGCAGCTTGTACGACAGGGGATTAGACTATGGCTACACCTTC,CASSLYDRGLDYGYTF
TRBJ2-2,TRBV29-1,many,TRBD1,TGCAGCGGACAGGGGAGAACCGGGGAGCTGTTTTTT,CSGQGRTGELFF
TRBJ1-1,TRBV6-1,.,.,TGTGCCAGCAGTGAAGACTCGGGGATCTCTGAAGCTTTCTTT,CASSEDSGISEAFF
TRBJ1-2,TRBV7-2,many,TRBD1,TGTGCCAGCAGCCCTGGGACAGTGCGGGGCTACACCTTC,CASSPGTVRGYTF
TRBJ2-7,TRBV7-9,many,.,TGTGCCAGCAGCCCCGGACCCTACGAGCAGTACTTC,CASSPGPYEQYF
TRBJ2-7,TRBV6-5,many,.,TGTGCCAGCAGTTTCCGGGACACGTCCTACGAGCAGTACTTC,CASSFRDTSYEQYF
TRBJ2-2,TRBV12-5,many,.,TGTGCTAGTGGAGCAGGGGACGGGGAGCTGTTTTTT,CASGAGDGELFF
TRBJ2-4,TRBV12-3/TRBV12-4,.,TRBD1,TGTGCCAGCAGTTCCCGGGACAGGGGCCGTGGAAACATTCAGTACTTC,CASSSRDRGRGNIQYF
TRBJ2-4,TRBV7-9,few,.,TGTGCCAGCAGCCCCCAACAGGCTATAGCCAAAAACATTCAGTACTTC,CASSPQQAIAKNIQYF
TRBJ2-3,TRBV5-1,many,TRBD2,TGCGCCAGCAGCTTGGAGGGGAGGGCCCCACCAGATACGCAGTATTTT,CASSLEGRAPPDTQYF
TRBJ2-7,TRBV5-4,many,.,TGTGCCAGCAGCTGGACTGGTGCCCACGAGCAGTACTTC,CASSWTGAHEQYF
TRBJ1-4,TRBV3-1,many,.,TGTGCCAGCAGCCAAGCATCCGAAAAACTGTTTTTT,CASSQASEKLFF
TRBJ2-3,TRBV20-1,many,TRBD1,TGCAGTGCCCGATCGAGGGGGCTTCGTCCAGATACGCAGTATTTT,CSARSRGLRPDTQYF
TRBJ1-6,TRBV28,few,.,TGTGCCAGCACCGGTGGACCCTATAATTCACCCCTCCACTTT,CASTGGPYNSPLHF
TRBJ2-1,TRBV12-3/TRBV12-4,few,TRBD1,TGTGCCAGCAGTTACACAGGGGTTAAGGATAATGAGCAGTTCTTC,CASSYTGVKDNEQFF
TRBJ1-2,TRBV10-3,many,TRBD1,TGTGCCATCAGTGATCCGGGACAGGGCGCCTATGGCTACACCTTC,CAISDPGQGAYGYTF
TRBJ1-2,TRBV30,few,TRBD1,TGTGCCTGGAGTGTACAAAGGGGGCACTATGGCTACACCTTC,CAWSVQRGHYGYTF
TRBJ2-7,TRBV6-5,many,TRBD2,TGTGCCAGCAGTTACTCGGCTGCGGGGGTCTACGAGCAGTACTTC,CASSYSAAGVYEQYF
TRBJ1-1,TRBV12-3/TRBV12-4,.,.,TGTGCCAGCAGTCCCAGGGGTATGGGCACTGAAGCTTTCTTT,CASSPRGMGTEAFF
TRBJ2-5,TRBV6-2/TRBV6-3,many,.,TGTGCCAGCAGCCTGTTTGATGAGACCCAGTACTTC,CASSLFDETQYF
TRBJ1-2,TRBV10-3,.,.,TGTGCCATCACCCCGGGGGGCCCGGACGGCTACACCTTC,CAITPGGPDGYTF
TRBJ2-2,TRBV6-1,many,TRBD2,TGTGCCAGCTTGATCGTAGCGGGATTCACGAACACCGGGGAGCTGTTTTTT,CASLIVAGFTNTGELFF
TRBJ1-5,TRBV27,few,.,TGTGCCAGCAGGTTACAGGGAGGGGATCAGCCCCAGCATTTT,CASRLQGGDQPQHF
TRBJ2-5,TRBV27,few,TRBD2,TGTGCCAGCAGTTTAAATTGGCTAGCGGCCCAAGAGACCCAGTACTTC,CASSLNWLAAQETQYF
TRBJ1-1,TRBV2,few,TRBD1,TGTGCCAGCAGTTGGGGGACAGGGTACACTGAAGCTTTCTTT,CASSWGTGYTEAFF
TRBJ2-1,TRBV27,.,TRBD1,TGTGCCAGCAGTATCCGGGACAGTTACAATGAGCAGTTCTTC,CASSIRDSYNEQFF
TRBJ2-2,TRBV12-3/TRBV12-4,few,.,TGTGCCAGCAGTTTCTACAGTGATTCCGGGGAGCTGTTTTTT,CASSFYSDSGELFF